The 5 T cell receptor beta chains reported below all come from one sample, sequenced in a study of regulatory T cells in long-lasting Graves disease. Construction of TCR beta libraries relied on iRepertoire HTBI primers and on Arm-PCR targeting CDR3 regions. Each CDR3 protein is one row after TCRdb ran MiXCR on the multiplex PCR reads. The profile shows roughly 260,000 distinct CDR3 sequences, approximately 20% of them singletons. The time point: newly diagnosed GD, antithyroid drugs for less than 3 months. PBMC RNA served as the TCR library source. The same sample was also studied in work on T cells in Graves' hyperthyroidism and ophthalmopathy.

The sample in question was peripheral blood mononuclear cells (PBMCs), obtained at new diagnosis, from a patient treated with antithyroid drugs. The receptors shown here come from a woman in her 30s with Graves disease.

The chain uses TRBV20-1 and TRBJ1-1; D ambiguous. Deletions cut 2 bases from V and 4 bases from J, with 11 bases between. The CDR3 runs 13 residues. CDR1 is DFQATT and CDR2 is SNEGSKA in the germline V gene (reference sequence). The CDR3 spells CSARSDGTTEAFF. DNA for the CDR3: TGCAGTGCTAGAAGTGATGGCACCACTGAAGCTTTCTTT.

This chain uses TRBV19 with TRBJ1-2; 10 bases agree with TRBD1. This CDR3 spans 16 amino acids. J lost 2 bases, V lost 5 bases, and 8 bases had no gene match. CDR1 and CDR2 (germline): LNHDA, SQIVND (reference sequence). As DNA, the CDR3 is TGTGCCAGTAGTTGGGGGACAGGGGACTTCAACTATGGCTACACCTTC. Translated: CASSWGTGDFNYGYTF.

This clonotype was counted ten times or more. The V gene is TRBV11-2, the J gene TRBJ1-1; D is uncertain. The CDR3 contains 12 residues. V was pared by 5 bases and J by 3 bases, with 7 bases between. CDR1 is SGHAT, CDR2 FQNNGV, per germline. CDR3 nucleotide sequence: TGTGCCAGCAGCCATGGAGACACTGAAGCTTTCTTT. This encodes CASSHGDTEAFF.

This clonotype was recorded at least ten times. This chain joins TRBV15 and TRBJ2-1, with 8 bases identical to TRBD2. With 1 base clipped from V and 6 bases from J, the junction kept 2 bases outside the gene matches. The V gene's germline CDR1 is LNHNV and CDR2 YYDKDF (reference sequence). This CDR3 is built from 14 residues. Here the CDR3 DNA reads TGTGCCACCAGCAGAGCGGGGGGGGGCAATGAGCAGTTCTTC. Its translation: CATSRAGGGNEQFF.

In its sample, this clonotype was seen once. In DNA, the CDR3 is TGTGCCAGCAGTTCCTCCCCGACATACTCGTCGCAGTACTTC. It is translated as CASSSSPTYSSQYF. The V and J genes are TRBV6-2 or TRBV6-3 and TRBJ2-7; no clear D gene. Deletions cut 4 bases from V and 9 bases from J, with 19 bases between. The CDR3 is made up of 14 amino acids. Looked up from germline, CDR1 is MNHEY and CDR2 is SVGEGT.